This is a list of T cell receptor beta chains from one sample in a study of T cell responses to AZD1222 COVID-19 vaccine. TCRdb's table, derived via immunoSEQ multiplex PCR, lists solely in-frame clones and lacks some. The sample shows hundreds of thousands of clones, 85% to 95% of them seen only once. Sequences were derived from peripheral blood, sampled on day 0 of MenACWY control vaccination. Receptors originate from an adult in good health. The CDR3 runs from the conserved cysteine through the conserved F or W. D genes are given only for firm matches. The size field is filled for only some rows; it gives once, few, many or a size class.

>TRBJ1-2|.|TRBV3-1/TRBV3-2|12|.
TGTGCCAGCAGCTCGGAAATCTATGGCTACACCTTC
CASSSEIYGYTF
>TRBJ1-4|.|TRBV28|15|once
TGTGCCAGCAGATCCCCGGGGGCTGATAATGAAAAACTGTTTTTT
CASRSPGADNEKLFF
>TRBJ1-2|TRBD1|TRBV5-6|14|.
TGTGCCAGCAGTTGGAGACAGGGGGCCTATGGCTACACCTTC
CASSWRQGAYGYTF
>TRBJ2-3|TRBD2|TRBV29-1|16|.
TGCAGCGTTGGAGGGACTAGCGGGGGGCTGGGAGATACGCAGTATTTT
CSVGGTSGGLGDTQYF
>TRBJ1-1|TRBD1|TRBV23-1|13|.
TGCGCCAGCAGTCGGAAACAGGGGTCTGAAGCTTTCTTT
CASSRKQGSEAFF
>TRBJ2-3|TRBD1|TRBV30|15|.
TGTGCCTGGAGTGTAGGGACAGGGGCGACAGATACGCAGTATTTT
CAWSVGTGATDTQYF
>TRBJ2-1|TRBD2|TRBV6-4|14|.
TGTGCCAGCCAAGGGACTAGCGGCGTGGGTGAGCAGTTCTTC
CASQGTSGVGEQFF
>TRBJ1-1|.|TRBV28|15|.
TGTGCCAGCAGTACATCGTCGGGGGGTCCATCTGAAGCTTTCTTT
CASSTSSGGPSEAFF
>TRBJ1-3|.|TRBV9|16|.
TGTGCCAGCAGCGTAGACCAGGGTCTAGCTGGAAACACCATATATTTT
CASSVDQGLAGNTIYF
>TRBJ2-7|.|TRBV28|12|few
TGTGCCAGCAGTTTATTCCGGTACGAGCAGTACTTC
CASSLFRYEQYF
>TRBJ1-4|TRBD1|TRBV7-2|14|.
TGTGCCAGCAGCTTAAGACAGGGTGGGGAAAAACTGTTTTTT
CASSLRQGGEKLFF
>TRBJ1-5|.|TRBV19|16|.
TGTGCCAGTAGTTCCACGAAGGCAGGGCGCAATCAGCCCCAGCATTTT
CASSSTKAGRNQPQHF
>TRBJ1-5|.|TRBV6-5|15|.
TGTGCCAGCAACCCTCAGGGTTTAGGCAATCAGCCCCAGCATTTT
CASNPQGLGNQPQHF
>TRBJ2-1|TRBD1|TRBV4-3|16|.
TGCGCCAGCAGCCAAGAGGGACAGTACTCCTACAATGAGCAGTTCTTC
CASSQEGQYSYNEQFF
>TRBJ1-6|.|TRBV5-4|14|.
TGTGCCAGCAGTCTCGGGGGGGCGGATTCACCCCTCCACTTT
CASSLGGADSPLHF
>TRBJ1-2|.|TRBV30|14|.
TGTGCCTGGACCCCTCGAGGGGGATTCTATGGCTACACCTTC
CAWTPRGGFYGYTF
>TRBJ1-2|.|TRBV19|17|.
TGTGCCAGTAGCTCGACCGTACTGACGAACTTAGGCTATGGCTACACCTTC
CASSSTVLTNLGYGYTF
>TRBJ1-1|.|TRBV11-2|14|few
TGTGCCAGCAGCTTAGGACAGGTTGACACTGAAGCTTTCTTT
CASSLGQVDTEAFF
>TRBJ2-1|TRBD1|TRBV6-6|15|.
TGTGCCAGCAGGCCCCGGGACAGGGTCTACAATGAGCAGTTCTTC
CASRPRDRVYNEQFF
>TRBJ2-2|.|TRBV18|15|.
TGTGCCAGCTCGCAAAGACAGGTGCGCACCGGGGAGCTGTTTTTT
CASSQRQVRTGELFF
>TRBJ1-5|.|TRBV5-5|15|few
TGTGCCAGCAGCTTGGCCCCGGACAGCAATCAGCCCCAGCATTTT
CASSLAPDSNQPQHF
>TRBJ1-2|.|TRBV30|14|few
TGTGCCTGGAGTAGTCAGGGGAGGAACTATGGCTACACCTTC
CAWSSQGRNYGYTF
>TRBJ1-4|.|TRBV12-3/TRBV12-4|13|.
TGTGCCAGCAGTTTAGATTCTCGGGGGAAACTGTTTTTT
CASSLDSRGKLFF
>TRBJ1-1|.|TRBV6-1|15|.
TGTGCCAGCAGTGAACCCAATCAGGGGAACACTGAAGCTTTCTTT
CASSEPNQGNTEAFF
>TRBJ1-2|TRBD1|TRBV12-3/TRBV12-4|12|.
TGTGCCAGCAGCCAGGGGGGAGGTGGCTACACCTTC
CASSQGGGGYTF
>TRBJ1-5|TRBD1|TRBV6-4|15|.
TGTGCCAGCAGACTACCTGGACAGGGGGAACAGCCCCAGCATTTT
CASRLPGQGEQPQHF
>TRBJ2-2|.|TRBV19|13|.
TGTGCCAGTAGTATGCTAGGCACCGGGGAGCTGTTTTTT
CASSMLGTGELFF
>TRBJ1-1|.|TRBV5-1|15|.
TGCGCCAGCAGCTTTGATGGGCTGAGCAACACTGAAGCTTTCTTT
CASSFDGLSNTEAFF
>TRBJ2-3|.|TRBV3-1/TRBV3-2|17|.
TGTGCCAGCAGCCACACCTTAGGGGGGGAAAGCACAGATACGCAGTATTTT
CASSHTLGGESTDTQYF
>TRBJ2-1|TRBD2|TRBV6-5|15|.
TGTGCCAGCAGAACGGGGGGGCCGGAGTCGAATGAGCAGTTCTTC
CASRTGGPESNEQFF
>TRBJ2-5|.|TRBV5-1|14|once
TGCGCCAGCAGCTTGGCGGTGAATCAAGAGACCCAGTACTTC
CASSLAVNQETQYF
>TRBJ1-2|TRBD1|TRBV7-9|15|.
TGTGCCAGCAGCGCGGGGGACAGGGCCAACTATGGCTACACCTTC
CASSAGDRANYGYTF
>TRBJ1-1|.|TRBV18|15|.
TGTGCCAGCTCACCACCGCTTTCCCAGAACACTGAAGCTTTCTTT
CASSPPLSQNTEAFF
>TRBJ1-2|.|TRBV5-5|14|.
TGTGCCAGCAGAAGAACAGATTCTAACTATGGCTACACCTTC
CASRRTDSNYGYTF
>TRBJ1-2|.|TRBV6-5|13|.
TGTGCCAGCAGGCAGGCTTGGGACTATGGCTACACCTTC
CASRQAWDYGYTF
>TRBJ1-1|TRBD1|TRBV28|16|.
TGTGCCAGCAGTCTCCCAGGGGGCGCCGGCAACACTGAAGCTTTCTTT
CASSLPGGAGNTEAFF
>TRBJ1-2|.|TRBV20-1|12|.
TGCAGTGCTAGTGAGAGCCCCTATGGCTACACCTTC
CSASESPYGYTF
>TRBJ1-1|.|TRBV19|15|.
TGTGCCAGTAGTTCGCCGGGCGCCCGGAACACTGAAGCTTTCTTT
CASSSPGARNTEAFF
>TRBJ2-1|.|TRBV28|13|.
TGTGCCACCACCCCCAGGGCTCCCAATGAGCAGTTCTTC
CATTPRAPNEQFF
>TRBJ2-3|.|TRBV4-1|15|.
TGCGCCAGCAGCCAAGCTGTTAGCTGGGCAGATACGCAGTATTTT
CASSQAVSWADTQYF
>TRBJ1-2|.|TRBV18|13|once
TGTGCCAGCTCACCGGACGGAGACTATGGCTACACCTTC
CASSPDGDYGYTF
>TRBJ1-2|.|TRBV7-9|14|.
TGTGCCAGCAGCTTAGCCGGGGGGGGAACCGGCTACACCTTC
CASSLAGGGTGYTF
>TRBJ2-5|.|TRBV3-1/TRBV3-2|15|.
TGTGCCAGCAGCCTCATCGGGGAGCGAAGAGAGACCCAGTACTTC
CASSLIGERRETQYF
>TRBJ1-4|TRBD1|TRBV11-2|14|.
TGTGCCAGCAGCCGGGACAGGGGATTAGAAAAACTGTTTTTT
CASSRDRGLEKLFF
>TRBJ1-2|.|TRBV14|14|.
TGTGCCAGCAGCCAAGGGCAGGAAAACTATGGCTACACCTTC
CASSQGQENYGYTF
>TRBJ1-3|.|TRBV30|16|.
TGTGCCTGGAGTGTAGGGCAGCTATCACCTGGAAACACCATATATTTT
CAWSVGQLSPGNTIYF
>TRBJ2-3|.|TRBV5-1|15|.
TGCGCCAGCAGCTTGGCAGGGGTACCCACAGATACGCAGTATTTT
CASSLAGVPTDTQYF
>TRBJ1-1|.|TRBV5-6|14|.
TGTGCCAGCAGCAGTGACAGAATGAACACTGAAGCTTTCTTT
CASSSDRMNTEAFF
>TRBJ2-2|.|TRBV7-2|17|.
TGTGCCAGCAGCCGGGAACCGGGGGCAGCGAACACCGGGGAGCTGTTTTTT
CASSREPGAANTGELFF
>TRBJ2-3|.|TRBV19|15|.
TGTGCCAGTATTAGCGGGGGACAGGGATTGAGTACGCAGTATTTT
CASISGGQGLSTQYF
>TRBJ1-1|.|TRBV30|13|.
TGTGCCTGGAATATAGGAGGTTGGGCTGAAGCTTTCTTT
CAWNIGGWAEAFF